What follows are 12 T cell receptor beta chains derived from one specimen sequenced in a study of cytomegalovirus exposure and HLA in healthy donors. In the PCR, 60 Vbeta and 13 Jbeta primers were used. Repertoires were generated with immunoSEQ multiplex PCR, while TCRdb's copy carries only in-frame clones and drops some. Of 130,000 or so clones in the sample, roughly 71% were seen once. Sequenced sample: PBMCs. These receptors were taken from a woman aged 40 to 55 in good health and CMV-seronegative.

The CDR3 DNA reads as TGTGCCAGCAGTTACTGGGGGGAGGGCAGTTCACCCCTCCACTTT. This gives the protein CASSYWGEGSSPLHF. The chain employs TRBV6-5 and TRBJ1-6, with D perhaps TRBD1 (5 bases). The CDR3 runs to 15 residues. Germline V gene data show CDR1 as MNHEY and CDR2 as SVGAGI. The V end was cut by 1 base, the J end by 9 bases, with 13 bases between.

CDR3 coding DNA: TGTGCCAGTATCTCAGGGGGGCGCCCTGGGGATGAAAAACTGTTTTTT. This codes for CASISGGRPGDEKLFF. The chain carries TRBV28 and TRBJ1-4; 7 nucleotides align to TRBD1. Trimming took 9 bases from V and 6 from J; bases not matched to a gene: 16. Germline loops: CDR1 MDHEN, CDR2 SYDVKM. The CDR3 spans 16 residues.

The sample holds one count of this clone. The chain's CDR3 is CASSRDSSYNEQFF. The CDR3, as DNA: TGTGCCAGCAGCAGGGACAGCTCCTACAATGAGCAGTTCTTC. V and J are TRBV7-9 and TRBJ2-1; TRBD1 agrees at 7 bases. In germline, CDR1 is SEHNR, CDR2 FQNEAQ (reference sequence). After removal of 5 bases from V and 0 bases from J, the junction contained 1 base not matched to a gene. The CDR3 has 14 amino acids.

The V call is TRBV4-1, the J call TRBJ1-5, with 7 nucleotides matching TRBD1. J gave up 0 bases and V 1 base, and 15 bases lay outside the gene matches. Germline V CDR1 and CDR2: MGHRA, YSYEKL. The CDR3 covers 20 residues. CDR3 DNA: TGCGCCAGCAGCCAAGGATTCCGGGACAGAGCTTTTTATAGCAATCAGCCCCAGCATTTT. Amino acids: CASSQGFRDRAFYSNQPQHF.

V gene TRBV20-1 combines with J gene TRBJ1-1; unclear D gene. This CDR3 spans 10 amino acids. V shed 6 bases and J shed 11 bases, with 13 bases lying between them. Germline CDR1 DFQATT, CDR2 SNEGSKA (reference sequence). CDR3: CSAALTEAFF. The CDR3 DNA is TGCAGTGCCGCCCTCACAGAGGCTTTCTTT.

As to this clone: Because the CDR3's place on the DNA is in doubt, the DNA is left out and the CDR3 is given as listed by TCRdb. V usage is TRBV28 and J usage is TRBJ1-6; the D call of TRBD1 is as the table states it, not checked on the DNA. Germline lookup yields CDR1 MDHEN and CDR2 SYDVKM. With termini counted, the CDR3 has 14 amino acids. This CDR3 is CASSFGPGNSPLHF.

The rearrangement uses TRBV29-1 and TRBJ1-4, with D perhaps TRBD1 (5 bases). The CDR3 totals 17 residues. The germline V gene has CDR1 SQVTM and CDR2 ANQGSEA. Trimming pared 0 bases from V and 6 bases from J, leaving 20 bases between. CDR3 region: CSVEDPRRRGGDEKLFF. The DNA for the CDR3 is TGCAGCGTTGAAGATCCTCGTCGTCGGGGCGGGGATGAAAAACTGTTTTTT.

Here the CDR3 DNA reads TGTGCCAGCAGAATAACGGGCTCCTACAATGAGCAGTTCTTC. Translating gives CASRITGSYNEQFF. V is TRBV27 and J is TRBJ2-1; D remains ambiguous. This CDR3 spans 14 amino acids. Trimming removed 6 bases at V and 0 bases at J, with 9 bases between. Germline assignment: CDR1 MNHEY and CDR2 SMNVEV (reference sequence).

By proportion, this clone is medium-sized. The genes are TRBV2 and TRBJ1-1, with D unresolved. Germline CDR1 reads SNHLY; CDR2 reads FYNNEI. This CDR3 spans 14 amino acids. V gave up 4 bases and J gave up 0 bases, with 9 bases separating them. The CDR3 loop is CASSAIELNTEAFF. CDR3 nucleotides: TGTGCCAGCAGTGCTATCGAACTGAACACTGAAGCTTTCTTT.

This chain joins TRBV4-2 and TRBJ2-3; TRBD2 might be the D (5 bases). V lost 1 base, J lost 2 bases, and 10 bases lay in between. The length of the CDR3 is 15 residues. Germline V lookup: CDR1 LGHNA, CDR2 YNFKEQ. The CDR3 DNA reads as TGTGCCAGCAGCCAAGCCTCGGGAACCACAGATACGCAGTATTTT. This codes for CASSQASGTTDTQYF.

CDR3 nucleotides: TGTGCCTACGCGGACACCGGGGAGCTGTTTTTT. This sequence encodes CAYADTGELFF. The chain carries TRBV5-6 and TRBJ2-2; D is uncertain. Germline values: CDR1 SGHDT, CDR2 YYEEEE. The CDR3 has 11 amino acids. The V gene lost 10 bases and the J gene lost 3 bases, with 7 bases spanning the gap. Full variable domain (missing parts from reference TRBV5-6 and TRBJ2-2): DAGVTQSPTHLIKTRGQQVTLRCSPKSGHDTVSWYQQALGQGPQFIFQYYEEEERQRGNFPDRFSGHQFPNYSSELNVNALLLGDSALYLCAYADTGELFFGEGSRLTVL.

V gene TRBV10-3 combines with J gene TRBJ1-2; D gene ambiguous. V lost 0 bases, J lost 10 bases, and 6 bases lay in between. The CDR3 sequence is 11 residues long. Germline CDR1 is ENHRY and CDR2 is SYGVKD. CDR3 DNA: TGTGCCATCAGTGAGTCTAACTACTACACCTTC. The encoded protein is CAISESNYYTF.